This entry lists 32 T cell receptor beta chains sequenced from one sample in a study of identical twins. TCRdb reprocessed the 5' RACE reads via MiXCR and lists one record per CDR3 protein. The profile shows around 250,000 distinct CDR3 sequences, about 6.7% of them singletons. A further study also used this sample, focusing on T cells expressing NK-cell markers.

Source material: CD8+ T cells sorted from blood. These receptors were collected from a woman aged 18-29 years in good health.

There are a few counts of this clonotype. CDR3 residues: CASSPLTTGELFF. The CDR3 coding sequence is TGTGCCAGCAGCCCCCTAACCACCGGGGAGCTGTTTTTT. This chain uses TRBV7-2 with TRBJ2-2; D not resolved. Trimming removed 5 bases from V and 4 bases from J, with 8 bases in between. The germline CDR1 and CDR2 sequences are SGHTA and FQGNSA. The CDR3 consists of 13 residues. Combining the CDR3 with reference TRBV7-2 and TRBJ2-2 gives the whole variable domain GAGVSQSPSNKVTEKGKDVELRCDPISGHTALYWYRQSLGQGLEFLIYFQGNSAPDKSGLPSDRFSAERTGGSVSTLTIQRTQQEDSAVYLCASSPLTTGELFFGEGSRLTVL.

This clonotype was observed a handful of times. This chain uses TRBV3-1 with TRBJ1-1, with unresolved D. The germline CDR1 and CDR2 sequences are LGHDT and YNNKEL (reference sequence). V lost 4 bases to trimming and J lost 2 bases, with 8 bases between them. The CDR3 consists of 13 residues. CDR3 in amino acids: CASSPYLNTEAFF. CDR3 DNA: TGTGCCAGCAGCCCCTACTTAAACACTGAAGCTTTCTTT.

There are many counts of this clonotype. The chain links TRBV3-1 to TRBJ2-1; possibly TRBD2 for D (5 bases). V was trimmed by 0 bases and J by 7 bases, leaving 13 bases between them. Germline CDR1 is LGHDT and CDR2 is YNNKEL (reference sequence). The CDR3 covers 15 residues. The CDR3 spells CASSQDVTGGNEQFF. The CDR3 DNA reads as TGTGCCAGCAGCCAAGATGTGACGGGCGGGAATGAGCAGTTCTTC.

This clonotype was seen repeatedly, ten times or more. This rearrangement joins TRBV14 to TRBJ2-1, with 12 bases matching TRBD1. CDR1 is SGHDN, CDR2 FVKESK, per germline. The V and J ends lost 4 bases and 3 bases, in that order; junction bases with no gene match: 7. The CDR3 spans 17 residues. CDR3 in DNA: TGTGCCAGCAGCCGGGACAGGGGGCCCTTACTCTACAATGAGCAGTTCTTC. Translating gives CASSRDRGPLLYNEQFF.

The genes are TRBV15 and TRBJ2-2; no firm D call. CDR1 LNHNV and CDR2 YYDKDF come from the germline V gene (reference sequence). The CDR3 is 11 amino acids. Trimming took off 4 bases at V and 7 bases at J, with 4 bases between the two ends. The CDR3 DNA reads as TGTGCCACCAGCAACGACGGGGAGCTGTTTTTT. This translates into CATSNDGELFF.

This clonotype was picked up a small number of times. The chain joins TRBV10-3 to TRBJ1-1; perhaps TRBD1 as D (6 bases). Germline lookup yields CDR1 ENHRY and CDR2 SYGVKD. The length of the CDR3 is 12 residues. The germline V and J ends were trimmed by 4 bases and 7 bases, with 10 bases remaining between them. CDR3 protein: CAISVGGGEAFF. The CDR3 DNA is TGTGCCATCAGTGTCGGGGGCGGTGAAGCTTTCTTT.

The sample holds many counts of this clonotype. In DNA form, the CDR3 reads TGCAGCGTCGGGAACCAAGAGACCCAGTACTTC. It yields the protein CSVGNQETQYF. The V and J genes are TRBV29-1 and TRBJ2-5; the D gene is possibly TRBD2 (5 bases). CDR3 size: 11 residues. The V gene's germline CDR1 is SQVTM and CDR2 ANQGSEA. Trimming pared 6 bases from V and 0 bases from J, leaving 5 bases between.

V gene TRBV11-2 combines with J gene TRBJ2-5; D is possibly TRBD1 or TRBD2 (6 bases each). Germline V gene sequence: CDR1 SGHAT, CDR2 FQNNGV. Trimming took 2 bases from V and 4 from J, leaving 23 bases between them. The CDR3 consists of 18 residues. The CDR3 sequence: CASSLYPNGGTSTETQYF. Written as DNA, the CDR3 is TGTGCCAGCAGCTTATACCCGAATGGCGGGACAAGTACAGAGACCCAGTACTTC.

This clonotype was detected many times. The V and J genes are TRBV5-5 and TRBJ2-6; no firm D call. Trimming removed 2 bases at V and 0 bases at J, with 9 bases between. CDR3 size: 16 residues. CDR1 and CDR2 from the germline V gene are SGHKS and YYEKEE (reference sequence). CDR3: CASSFETVSGANVLTF. The CDR3 DNA is TGTGCCAGCAGCTTTGAAACAGTCTCTGGGGCCAACGTCCTGACTTTC.

This clonotype was picked up a small number of times. CDR3 protein: CASRPSRDHEQYF. The CDR3 DNA reads TGTGCCAGTAGGCCGTCCCGGGACCACGAGCAGTACTTC. The rearrangement joins TRBV19 to TRBJ2-7; D assignment may be TRBD1 or TRBD2 (5 bases each). The V gene's germline CDR1 is LNHDA and CDR2 SQIVND (reference sequence). Trimming took 6 bases from V and 5 from J, leaving 14 bases between them. The CDR3 runs to 13 residues.

This clonotype was counted between two and nine times. The rearrangement links TRBV5-6 to TRBJ2-2, with TRBD1 identical over 8 bases. V lost 3 bases, J lost 7 bases, and 14 bases stayed unmatched. This CDR3 is 17 amino acids long. In germline, CDR1 is SGHDT, CDR2 YYEEEE. The CDR3 DNA reads TGTGCCAGCAGCTCATCCGGGACAGGAGAACATATCGGGGAGCTGTTTTTT. Translating gives CASSSSGTGEHIGELFF.

At least ten counts were recorded for this clonotype. The chain recombines TRBV12-3 or TRBV12-4 with TRBJ1-1, with 7 bases matching TRBD1. The length of the CDR3 is 12 residues. Losses at the gene ends were 5 bases for V and 10 bases for J; bases not matched to a gene: 7. CDR3 residues: CASSTDREAAFF. In DNA, the CDR3 is TGTGCCAGCAGTACAGACAGGGAGGCAGCTTTCTTT.

This clonotype was picked up a small number of times. The gene calls are TRBV7-9 and TRBJ2-5, with no clear D. Between the trimmed V and J ends, which lost 0 bases and 5 bases, there was a span of 13 bases. This CDR3 has 15 residues. The germline gives CDR1 SEHNR, CDR2 FQNEAQ (reference sequence). The CDR3 region is CASSLAVALWETQYF. For the CDR3, the DNA is TGTGCCAGCAGCTTAGCGGTGGCGCTTTGGGAGACCCAGTACTTC.

This clonotype was counted between two and nine times. V gene TRBV2 combines with J gene TRBJ2-7, with TRBD2 as a possible D gene (6 bases). V was cut by 6 bases and J by 0 bases, with 12 bases left in between. There are 14 residues in the CDR3. CDR1 is SNHLY and CDR2 is FYNNEI in the germline V gene. The CDR3 nucleotides read TGTGCCAGCAGCGGGGACTTAGCCTCCTACGAGCAGTACTTC. This translates into CASSGDLASYEQYF.

This clonotype was picked up a small number of times. The chain uses TRBV13 and TRBJ2-7, with D tentatively TRBD2 (7 bases). Germline CDR1 is PRHDT and CDR2 is FYEKMQ (reference sequence). Trimming left V 5 bases short and J 3 bases short, with 20 bases between. CDR3 size: 16 residues. The CDR3 sequence is CASSPPRGGAVYEQYF. The CDR3 nucleotides read TGTGCCAGCAGCCCACCGCGTGGGGGGGCGGTCTACGAGCAGTACTTC.

This clonotype appeared many times. This chain connects TRBV5-1 to TRBJ2-7, with a weak D call TRBD1 (6 bases). Germline V gene data show CDR1 as SGHRS and CDR2 as YFSETQ. Deletions cut 3 bases from V and 6 bases from J, with 16 bases between. The CDR3 contains 14 residues. This CDR3 is CASSSETGLSEQYF. CDR3 nucleotides: TGCGCCAGCAGCTCTGAGACAGGCCTTTCCGAGCAGTACTTC.

This clonotype was seen more than once but under ten times. V and J are TRBV7-9 and TRBJ2-2, with D possibly matching TRBD2 (6 bases). This CDR3 comprises 15 residues. The germline V gene encodes CDR1 SEHNR and CDR2 FQNEAQ (reference sequence). V was shortened by 4 bases and J by 6 bases, with 15 bases between the two germline ends. This chain's CDR3 is CASSSGGARAGELFF. DNA for the CDR3: TGTGCCAGCAGCTCAGGCGGGGCCCGCGCCGGGGAGCTGTTTTTT.

The gene calls are TRBV9 and TRBJ2-1, with 11 positions matching TRBD2. CDR1 is SGDLS and CDR2 is YYNGEE in the germline V gene. The CDR3 extends over 16 amino acids. J lost 0 bases, V lost 3 bases, and 2 bases had no gene match. CDR3 protein: CASSEGTSGSYNEQFF. CDR3 in DNA: TGTGCCAGCAGCGAAGGGACTAGCGGCTCCTACAATGAGCAGTTCTTC.

This clonotype was seen repeatedly, ten times or more. The chain combines TRBV20-1 with TRBJ2-7; D uncertain. The germline V gene has CDR1 DFQATT and CDR2 SNEGSKA (reference sequence). This CDR3 has 9 residues. Trimming shortened V by 3 bases and J by 3 bases, and 0 bases separated the two germline ends. The CDR3 region has the DNA TGCAGTGCTAGCTACGAGCAGTACTTC. Protein product: CSASYEQYF.

This clonotype was counted a few times. The junction departs from the called germline gene at one end, perhaps through a read error. The rearrangement joins TRBV7-7 to TRBJ2-2; tentative D call: TRBD2 (6 bases). This CDR3 spans 20 amino acids. Germline CDR1 is SSHAT and CDR2 is FNYEAQ (reference sequence). The CDR3 loop reads CASSLSIGGPLLANTGELFF. CDR3 sequence (DNA): TGTGCTAGCAGCTTAAGTATAGGAGGGCCCCTTCTCGCGAACACCGGGGAGCTGTTTTTT. Variable domain in full (rest from reference TRBV7-7 and TRBJ2-2): GAGVSQSPRYKVTKRGQDVTLRCDPISSHATLYWYQQALGQGPEFLTYFNYEAQPDKSGLPSDRFSAERPEGSISTLTIQRTEQRDSAMYRCASSLSIGGPLLANTGELFFGEGSRLTVL.

This chain uses TRBV27 with TRBJ2-7; D remains unclear. Deletions cut 3 bases from V and 3 bases from J, with 9 bases between. Germline CDR1 and CDR2: MNHEY and SMNVEV (reference sequence). CDR3 length: 13 residues. The DNA for the CDR3 is TGTGCCAGCAGTTTGCAGGCCTACTACGAGCAGTACTTC. This codes for CASSLQAYYEQYF.

This clonotype was seen a handful of times. The chain joins TRBV11-2 to TRBJ2-5; unclear D gene. From germline, CDR1 is SGHAT and CDR2 FQNNGV. V lost 5 bases and J lost 5, with 12 bases in between. The CDR3 has 13 amino acids. CDR3 protein: CASSTQPGETQYF. CDR3 in DNA: TGTGCCAGCAGCACCCAGCCCGGGGAGACCCAGTACTTC.

This clonotype occurred a few times. V and J are TRBV28 and TRBJ2-3; either TRBD1 or TRBD2 may fit D (5 bases each). The CDR3 runs to 14 residues. CDR1 and CDR2 (germline): MDHEN, SYDVKM. V was shortened by 2 bases and J by 5 bases, with 11 bases between the two germline ends. CDR3 residues: CASSLARDEDTQYF. The CDR3 nucleotides are TGTGCCAGCAGTTTAGCCAGGGACGAAGATACGCAGTATTTT. Based on the CDR3 plus reference TRBV28 and TRBJ2-3, the full variable domain is DVKVTQSSRYLVKRTGEKVFLECVQDMDHENMFWYRQDPGLGLRLIYFSYDVKMKEKGDIPEGYSVSREKKERFSLILESASTNQTSMYLCASSLARDEDTQYFGPGTRLTVL.

This sequence joins TRBV7-8 and TRBJ2-6, with D unclear. Per germline, CDR1 SGHVS and CDR2 FQNEAQ. The length of the CDR3 is 14 residues. V was clipped by 3 bases and J by 2 bases, with 5 bases between them. The CDR3 coding sequence is TGTGCCAGCAGCTTTGATACTGGGGCCAACGTCCTGACTTTC. Translating gives CASSFDTGANVLTF.

This clonotype has a handful of counts. This rearrangement joins TRBV27 to TRBJ2-5; D is uncertain. The V and J ends lost 2 bases and 3 bases respectively, with 13 bases between them. The CDR3 extends over 15 amino acids. Germline V gives CDR1 MNHEY, CDR2 SMNVEV (reference sequence). CDR3 DNA: TGTGCCAGCAGTTTAGCTCCGGGCCGAAAAGAGACCCAGTACTTC. This sequence encodes CASSLAPGRKETQYF.

The CDR3 is CSASRDREPYEQYF. CDR3 in DNA: TGCAGTGCCAGCCGGGACAGGGAACCCTACGAGCAGTACTTC. V gene TRBV20-1 combines with J gene TRBJ2-7; the match to TRBD1 covers 9 bases. CDR3 length: 14 residues. Looked up from germline, CDR1 is DFQATT and CDR2 is SNEGSKA (reference sequence). The trim removed 6 bases at V and 2 bases at J, leaving 8 bases unmatched.

This clonotype was seen ten or more times. The chain is built from TRBV29-1 and TRBJ2-7; 7 nucleotides match TRBD2. The CDR3 runs to 18 residues. Trimming took 0 bases from V and 1 from J; bases not matched to a gene: 15. CDR1 is SQVTM and CDR2 is ANQGSEA in the germline V gene. Written as DNA, the CDR3 is TGCAGCGTTGAAGATGAGGTTATTCGGGGGGAAGGGTCCTACGAGCAGTACTTC. Translation: CSVEDEVIRGEGSYEQYF.

The J gene is TRBJ2-7, the V gene TRBV7-8, with TRBD2 identical over 9 bases. The junction had 9 bases not matched to a gene; V was cut back by 5 bases and J by 4 bases. There are 15 residues in the CDR3. CDR1 and CDR2 from the germline V gene are SGHVS and FQNEAQ. The CDR3 loop is CASSQEGLASYEQYF. The CDR3 bases are TGTGCCAGCAGCCAGGAGGGACTAGCATCTTACGAGCAGTACTTC.

The genes are TRBV4-3 and TRBJ2-1; tentative D call: TRBD2 (5 bases). Per the germline V gene, CDR1 is LGHNA and CDR2 is YSLEER. The CDR3 has 15 amino acids. The ends were cut back, 4 bases at V and 0 bases at J, with 10 bases in the middle. The CDR3 protein is CASSRGLGSYNEQFF. The CDR3 DNA follows: TGCGCCAGCAGCCGCGGACTGGGCTCCTACAATGAGCAGTTCTTC.

In its sample, this clonotype was seen once. The chain uses TRBV15 and TRBJ1-1, with D possibly TRBD1 on 6 matching bases. The CDR3 spans 18 residues. The germline gives CDR1 LNHNV, CDR2 YYDKDF (reference sequence). V was clipped by 5 bases and J by 4 bases, with 26 bases between them. CDR3 loop: CATSDERGASRSSTEAFF. In nucleotides, the CDR3 is TGTGCCACCAGCGATGAGAGGGGGGCCAGCCGAAGTAGCACTGAAGCTTTCTTT.

This clonotype showed up many times. The rearrangement links TRBV29-1 to TRBJ2-5; 14 bases agree with TRBD2. With 5 bases clipped from V and 5 bases from J, the junction kept 13 bases outside the gene matches. This CDR3 comprises 17 residues. Germline CDR1 reads SQVTM; CDR2 reads ANQGSEA. The CDR3, as DNA: TGCAGCGTTCTTCCCCTGACTAGCGGGGGGGCCGGGGAGACCCAGTACTTC. Its protein product is CSVLPLTSGGAGETQYF.

This clonotype was counted a few times. The CDR3 coding sequence is TGTGCCAGCAGTTTCCTCGGGGGGACCTACGAGCAGTACTTC. This codes for CASSFLGGTYEQYF. The chain has TRBV12-3 or TRBV12-4 and TRBJ2-7, with 7 bases that match TRBD2. The CDR3 extends over 14 amino acids. The trim removed 3 bases at V and 2 bases at J, leaving 4 bases unmatched.